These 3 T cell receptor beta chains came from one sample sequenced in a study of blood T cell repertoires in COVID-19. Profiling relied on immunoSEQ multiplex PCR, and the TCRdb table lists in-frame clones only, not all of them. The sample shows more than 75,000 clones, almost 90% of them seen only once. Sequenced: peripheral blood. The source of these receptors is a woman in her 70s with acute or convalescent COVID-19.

CDR3 DNA sequence: TGTGCCAGCAGTGAAAAGGGGCGCCTAACTGAGCAGTTCTTC. This sequence encodes CASSEKGRLTEQFF. The chain combines TRBV2 with TRBJ2-1, with D possibly TRBD1 on 5 matching bases. The CDR3 runs to 14 residues. Trimming stripped 2 bases from V and 9 bases from J, with 14 bases between. Germline lookup yields CDR1 SNHLY and CDR2 FYNNEI.

CDR3 bases: TGCGCCAGCAGCTTCCGGGAGAACTACGAGCAGTACTTC. This encodes CASSFRENYEQYF. The chain joins TRBV5-1 to TRBJ2-7, with D possibly TRBD2 on 6 matching bases. The CDR3 is 13 amino acids. V dropped 2 bases and J dropped 3 bases, with 9 bases sitting between them. Germline-derived CDR1 and CDR2 are SGHRS and YFSETQ.

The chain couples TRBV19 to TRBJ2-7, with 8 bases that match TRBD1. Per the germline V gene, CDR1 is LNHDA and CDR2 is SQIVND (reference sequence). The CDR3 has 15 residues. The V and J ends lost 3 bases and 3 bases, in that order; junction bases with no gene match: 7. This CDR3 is CASSILGQGDYEQYF. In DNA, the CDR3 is TGTGCCAGTAGTATTCTCGGACAGGGAGACTACGAGCAGTACTTC.